This T cell receptor beta chain was sequenced in a study of blood T cell repertoires in COVID-19. About the research overall: From the United States, Italy and Spain came samples of acute and convalescent COVID-19. The cDNA or gDNA used as material had been derived from T cells, B-cell-depleted T cells, or PBMCs.

In its sample, this clone was seen once. In the source study's methods: Reference gene primers were amplified, and this amplification served to estimate nucleated cell counts. The table came from immunoSEQ multiplex PCR; TCRdb's copy has only in-frame clones and leaves some out. V, J and clone size were drawn from that table, and D and trimming were deduced from the DNA. The top ten hold around 0.83% of the sample, which has approximately 70,000 clones, around 84% seen once. This sequence originates from a woman in her 70s with acute or convalescent COVID-19. Sequenced sample: peripheral blood.

CDR3 region: CASSTGLAGAGNTGELFF. The CDR3 region has the DNA TGTGCCAGCAGCACCGGACTAGCGGGGGCCGGGAACACCGGGGAGCTGTTTTTT. V usage is TRBV3-1 (or the pseudogene TRBV3-2) and J usage is TRBJ2-2; 13 bases align to TRBD2. The CDR3 runs to 18 residues. The V and J ends lost 5 bases and 1 base, in that order; junction bases with no gene match: 7. The germline V gene has CDR1 LGHDT and CDR2 YNNKEL (reference sequence).